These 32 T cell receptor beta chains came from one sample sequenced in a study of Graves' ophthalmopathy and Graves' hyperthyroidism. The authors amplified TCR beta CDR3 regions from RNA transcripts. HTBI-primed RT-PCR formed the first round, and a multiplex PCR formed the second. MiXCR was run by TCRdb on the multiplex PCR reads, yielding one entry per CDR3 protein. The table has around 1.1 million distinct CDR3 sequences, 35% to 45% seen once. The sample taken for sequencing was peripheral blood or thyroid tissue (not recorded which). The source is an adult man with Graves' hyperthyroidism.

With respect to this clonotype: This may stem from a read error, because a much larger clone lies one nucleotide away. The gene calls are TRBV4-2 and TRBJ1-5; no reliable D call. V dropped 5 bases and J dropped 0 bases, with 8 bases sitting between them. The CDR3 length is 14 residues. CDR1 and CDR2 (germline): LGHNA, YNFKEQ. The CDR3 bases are TGTGCCAGCAGCTTACATAATAGCAATCAGCCCCAGCATTTT. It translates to CASSLHNSNQPQHF.

CDR3 sequence: CASSESQGFGEAFF. The CDR3 coding sequence is TGCGCCAGCAGTGAGTCACAGGGGTTTGGTGAAGCTTTCTTT. V is TRBV10-2 and J is TRBJ1-1; 7 nucleotides align to TRBD1. The CDR3 sequence is 14 residues long. Germline assignment: CDR1 WSHSY and CDR2 SAAADI. J was trimmed by 7 bases and V by 0 bases; bases with no gene match: 5.

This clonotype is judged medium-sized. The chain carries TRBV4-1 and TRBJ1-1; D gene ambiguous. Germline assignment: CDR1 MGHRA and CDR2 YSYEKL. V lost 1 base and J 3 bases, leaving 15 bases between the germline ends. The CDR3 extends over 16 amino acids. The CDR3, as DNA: TGCGCCAGCAGCCAAGGCCGGGCCCCCCGCGACACTGAAGCTTTCTTT. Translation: CASSQGRAPRDTEAFF.

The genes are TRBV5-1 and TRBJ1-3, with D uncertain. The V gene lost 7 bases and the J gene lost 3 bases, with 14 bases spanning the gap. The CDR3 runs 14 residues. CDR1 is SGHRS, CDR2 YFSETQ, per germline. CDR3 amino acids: CASGEGAGGNTIYF. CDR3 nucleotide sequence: TGCGCCAGCGGCGAAGGAGCGGGTGGAAACACCATATATTTT.

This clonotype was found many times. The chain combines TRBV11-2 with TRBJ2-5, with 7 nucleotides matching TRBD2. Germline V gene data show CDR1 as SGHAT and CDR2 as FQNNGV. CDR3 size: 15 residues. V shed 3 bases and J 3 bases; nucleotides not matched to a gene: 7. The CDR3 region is CASSLISGQKETQYF. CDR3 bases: TGTGCCAGCAGCTTGATTAGCGGGCAAAAAGAGACCCAGTACTTC.

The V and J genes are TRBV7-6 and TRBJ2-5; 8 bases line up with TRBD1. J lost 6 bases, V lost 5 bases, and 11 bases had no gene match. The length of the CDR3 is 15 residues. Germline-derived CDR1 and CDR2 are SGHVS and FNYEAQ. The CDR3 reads CASSTSGGLSKTQYF. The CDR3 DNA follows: TGTGCCAGCAGCACCTCAGGGGGCTTGTCTAAGACCCAGTACTTC.

The CDR3 loop is CSARVETTINQPQQYF. The CDR3 bases are TGCAGTGCTAGAGTCGAGACCACCATCAATCAGCCCCAGCAGTACTTC. V and J are TRBV20-1 and TRBJ2-7; no definite D call. Germline-derived CDR1 and CDR2 are DFQATT and SNEGSKA (reference sequence). There are 16 residues in the CDR3. Trimming pared 1 base from V and 8 bases from J, leaving 24 bases between.

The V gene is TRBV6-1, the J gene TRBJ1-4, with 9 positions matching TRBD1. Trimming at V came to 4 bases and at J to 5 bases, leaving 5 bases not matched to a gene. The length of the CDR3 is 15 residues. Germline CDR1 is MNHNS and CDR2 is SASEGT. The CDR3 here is CASSAAGTGNEKLFF. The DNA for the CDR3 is TGTGCCAGCAGTGCGGCCGGGACAGGGAATGAAAAACTGTTTTTT.

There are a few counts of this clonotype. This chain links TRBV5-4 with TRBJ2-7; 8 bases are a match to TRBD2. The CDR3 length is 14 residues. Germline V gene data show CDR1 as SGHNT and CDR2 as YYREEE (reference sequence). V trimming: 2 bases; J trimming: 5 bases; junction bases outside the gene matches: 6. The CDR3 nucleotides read TGTGCCAGCAGCTTTGGGACTAGGAGCCACGAGCAGTACTTC. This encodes CASSFGTRSHEQYF.

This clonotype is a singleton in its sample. CDR3 sequence: CASSRGLGQTNTGELFF. The CDR3 DNA reads as TGTGCCAGCAGCCGAGGACTGGGACAGACGAACACCGGGGAGCTGTTTTTT. The V call is TRBV7-3, the J call TRBJ2-2; TRBD1 matches at 7 bases. The V segment lost 5 bases and the J segment 0 bases; nucleotides outside the gene matches: 9. CDR1 is SGHTA, CDR2 FQGTGA, per germline. This CDR3 has 17 residues.

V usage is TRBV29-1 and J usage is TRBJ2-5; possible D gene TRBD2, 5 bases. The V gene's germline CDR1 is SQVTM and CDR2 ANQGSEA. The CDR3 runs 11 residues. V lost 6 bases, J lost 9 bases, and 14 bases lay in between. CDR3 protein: CSVPQPEAQYF. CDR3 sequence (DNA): TGCAGCGTACCACAACCGGAGGCCCAGTACTTC. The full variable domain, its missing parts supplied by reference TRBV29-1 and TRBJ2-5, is SAVISQKPSRDICQRGTSLTIQCQVDSQVTMMFWYRQQPGQSLTLIATANQGSEATYESGFVIDKFPISRPNLTFSTLTVSNMSPEDSSIYLCSVPQPEAQYFGPGTRLLVL.

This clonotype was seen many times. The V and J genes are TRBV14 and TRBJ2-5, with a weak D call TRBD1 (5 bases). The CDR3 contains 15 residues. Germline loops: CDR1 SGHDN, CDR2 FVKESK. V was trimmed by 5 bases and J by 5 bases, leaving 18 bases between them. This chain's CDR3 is CASSTQGRGWETQYF. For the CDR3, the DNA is TGTGCCAGCAGCACCCAGGGCAGAGGATGGGAGACCCAGTACTTC.

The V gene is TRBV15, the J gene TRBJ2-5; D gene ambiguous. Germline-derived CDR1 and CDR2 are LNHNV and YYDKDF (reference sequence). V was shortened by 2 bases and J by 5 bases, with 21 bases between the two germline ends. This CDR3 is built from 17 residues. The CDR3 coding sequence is TGTGCCACCAGCAGAAGCTACACCGAGGCATTATGGGAGACCCAGTACTTC. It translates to CATSRSYTEALWETQYF.

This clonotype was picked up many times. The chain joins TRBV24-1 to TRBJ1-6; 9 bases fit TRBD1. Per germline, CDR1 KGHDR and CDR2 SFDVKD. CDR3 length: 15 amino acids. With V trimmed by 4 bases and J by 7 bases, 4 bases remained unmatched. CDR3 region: CATSDGQGRNSPLHF. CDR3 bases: TGTGCCACCAGTGACGGACAGGGGAGGAATTCACCCCTCCACTTT.

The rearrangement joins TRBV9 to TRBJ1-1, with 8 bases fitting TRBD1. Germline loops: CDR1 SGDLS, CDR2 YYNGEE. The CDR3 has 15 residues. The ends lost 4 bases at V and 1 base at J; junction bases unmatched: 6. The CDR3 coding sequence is TGTGCCAGCAGCCCCCGGACAGGGCCGAACACTGAAGCTTTCTTT. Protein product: CASSPRTGPNTEAFF. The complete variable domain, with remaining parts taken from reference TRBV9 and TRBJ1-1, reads DSGVTQTPKHLITATGQRVTLRCSPRSGDLSVYWYQQSLDQGLQFLIQYYNGEERAKGNILERFSAQQFPDLHSELNLSSLELGDSALYFCASSPRTGPNTEAFFGQGTRLTVV.

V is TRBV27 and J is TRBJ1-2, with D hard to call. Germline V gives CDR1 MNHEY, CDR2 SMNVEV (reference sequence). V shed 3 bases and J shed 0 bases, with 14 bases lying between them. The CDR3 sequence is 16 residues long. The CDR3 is CASSFKGRTANYGYTF. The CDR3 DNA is TGTGCCAGCAGTTTTAAGGGCAGAACAGCTAACTATGGCTACACCTTC.

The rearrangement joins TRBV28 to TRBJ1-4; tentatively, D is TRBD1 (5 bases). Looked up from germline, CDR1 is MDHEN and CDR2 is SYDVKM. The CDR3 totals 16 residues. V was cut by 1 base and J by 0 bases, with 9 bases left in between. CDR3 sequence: CASSLSGTATNEKLFF. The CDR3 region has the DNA TGTGCCAGCAGTTTATCCGGGACGGCAACTAATGAAAAACTGTTTTTT.

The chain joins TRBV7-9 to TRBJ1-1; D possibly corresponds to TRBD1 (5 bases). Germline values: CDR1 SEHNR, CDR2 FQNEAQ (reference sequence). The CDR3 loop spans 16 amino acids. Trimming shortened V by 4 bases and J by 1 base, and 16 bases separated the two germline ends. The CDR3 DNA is TGTGCCAGCAGCTCGTGGGACCGGGCGGGGAACACTGAAGCTTTCTTT. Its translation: CASSSWDRAGNTEAFF.

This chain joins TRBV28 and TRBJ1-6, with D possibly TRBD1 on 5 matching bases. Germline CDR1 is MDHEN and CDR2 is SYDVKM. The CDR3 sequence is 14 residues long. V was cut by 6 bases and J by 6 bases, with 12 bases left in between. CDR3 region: CASRGESANSPLHF. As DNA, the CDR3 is TGTGCCAGCAGGGGGGAATCGGCTAATTCACCCCTCCACTTT.

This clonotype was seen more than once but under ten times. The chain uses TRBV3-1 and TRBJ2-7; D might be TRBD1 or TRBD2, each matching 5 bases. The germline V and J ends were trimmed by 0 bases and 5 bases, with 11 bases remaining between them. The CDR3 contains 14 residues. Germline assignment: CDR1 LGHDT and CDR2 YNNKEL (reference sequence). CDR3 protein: CASSQEVGTHEQYF. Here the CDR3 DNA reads TGTGCCAGCAGCCAAGAGGTAGGGACCCACGAGCAGTACTTC.

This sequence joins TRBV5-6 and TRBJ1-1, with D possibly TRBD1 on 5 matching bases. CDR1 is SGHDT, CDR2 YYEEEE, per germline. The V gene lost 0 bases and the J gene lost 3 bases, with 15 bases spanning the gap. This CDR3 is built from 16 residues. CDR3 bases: TGTGCCAGCAGCTTGGGCCCATGGGGAGGGGACACTGAAGCTTTCTTT. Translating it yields CASSLGPWGGDTEAFF.

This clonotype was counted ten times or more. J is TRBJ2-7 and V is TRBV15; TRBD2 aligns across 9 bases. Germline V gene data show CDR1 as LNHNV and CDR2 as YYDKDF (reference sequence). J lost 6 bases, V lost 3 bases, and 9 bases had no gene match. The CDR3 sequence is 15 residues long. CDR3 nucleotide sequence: TGTGCCACCAGCAGCGGGTTGGTAGCGGGAGTCGAGCAGTACTTC. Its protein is CATSSGLVAGVEQYF.

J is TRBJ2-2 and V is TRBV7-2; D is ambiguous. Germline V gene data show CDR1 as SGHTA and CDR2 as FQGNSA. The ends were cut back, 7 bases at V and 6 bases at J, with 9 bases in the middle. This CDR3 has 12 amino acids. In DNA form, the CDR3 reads TGTGCCAGCACCCCAGCCTCCGGGGAGCTGTTTTTT. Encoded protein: CASTPASGELFF.

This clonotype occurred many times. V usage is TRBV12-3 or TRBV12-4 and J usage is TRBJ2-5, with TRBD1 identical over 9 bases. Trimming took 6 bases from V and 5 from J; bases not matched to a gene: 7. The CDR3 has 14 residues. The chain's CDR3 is CASRGTGPGETQYF. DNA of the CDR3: TGTGCCAGCAGGGGGACAGGGCCAGGGGAGACCCAGTACTTC.

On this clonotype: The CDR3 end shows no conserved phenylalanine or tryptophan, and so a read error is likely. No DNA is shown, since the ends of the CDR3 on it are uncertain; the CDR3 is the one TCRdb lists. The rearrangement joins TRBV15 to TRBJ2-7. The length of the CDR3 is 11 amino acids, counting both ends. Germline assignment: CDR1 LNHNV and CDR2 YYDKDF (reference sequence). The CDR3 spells CATSRDRGQNY.

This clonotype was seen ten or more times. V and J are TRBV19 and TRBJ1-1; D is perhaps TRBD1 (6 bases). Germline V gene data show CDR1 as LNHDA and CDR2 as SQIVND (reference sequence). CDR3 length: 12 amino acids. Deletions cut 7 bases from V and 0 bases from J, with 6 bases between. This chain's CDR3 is CASNRVNTEAFF. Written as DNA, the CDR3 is TGTGCCAGTAACAGGGTGAACACTGAAGCTTTCTTT.

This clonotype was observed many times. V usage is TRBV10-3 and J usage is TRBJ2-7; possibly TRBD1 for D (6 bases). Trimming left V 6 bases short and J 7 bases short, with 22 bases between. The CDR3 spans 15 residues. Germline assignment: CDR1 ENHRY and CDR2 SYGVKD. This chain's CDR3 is CAIRENRVVVGEQYF. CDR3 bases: TGTGCCATCAGGGAAAACAGGGTCGTGGTGGGGGAGCAGTACTTC.

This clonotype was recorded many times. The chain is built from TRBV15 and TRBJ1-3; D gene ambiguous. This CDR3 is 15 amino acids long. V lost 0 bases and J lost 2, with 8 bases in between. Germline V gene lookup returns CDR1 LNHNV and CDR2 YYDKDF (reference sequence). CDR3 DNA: TGTGCCACCAGCAGAGATCGAAGTGCTGGAAACACCATATATTTT. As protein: CATSRDRSAGNTIYF.

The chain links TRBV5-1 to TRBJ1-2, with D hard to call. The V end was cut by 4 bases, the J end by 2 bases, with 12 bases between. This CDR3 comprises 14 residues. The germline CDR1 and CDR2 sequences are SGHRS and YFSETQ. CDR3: CASSAAGKNYGYTF. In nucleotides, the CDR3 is TGCGCCAGCAGCGCCGCGGGGAAGAACTATGGCTACACCTTC.

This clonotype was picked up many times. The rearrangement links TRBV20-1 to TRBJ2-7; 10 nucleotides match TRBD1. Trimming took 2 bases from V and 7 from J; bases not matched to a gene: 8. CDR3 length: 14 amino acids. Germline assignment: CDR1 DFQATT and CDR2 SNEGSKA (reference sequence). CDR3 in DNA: TGCAGTGCTAGAACGGGGACAGGGGCTTGGGAGCAGTACTTC. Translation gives CSARTGTGAWEQYF.

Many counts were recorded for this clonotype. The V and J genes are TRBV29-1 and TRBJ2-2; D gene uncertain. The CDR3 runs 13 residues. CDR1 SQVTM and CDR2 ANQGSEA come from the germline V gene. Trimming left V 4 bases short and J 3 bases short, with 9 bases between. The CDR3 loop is CSVVTRDTGELFF. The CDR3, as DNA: TGCAGCGTTGTGACACGGGACACCGGGGAGCTGTTTTTT.

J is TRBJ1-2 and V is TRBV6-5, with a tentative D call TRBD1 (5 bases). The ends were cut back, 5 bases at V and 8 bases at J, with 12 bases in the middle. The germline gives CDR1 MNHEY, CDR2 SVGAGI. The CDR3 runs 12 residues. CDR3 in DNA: TGTGCCAGCAGTCGGGCAGGGTACGGCTACACCTTC. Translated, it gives CASSRAGYGYTF.